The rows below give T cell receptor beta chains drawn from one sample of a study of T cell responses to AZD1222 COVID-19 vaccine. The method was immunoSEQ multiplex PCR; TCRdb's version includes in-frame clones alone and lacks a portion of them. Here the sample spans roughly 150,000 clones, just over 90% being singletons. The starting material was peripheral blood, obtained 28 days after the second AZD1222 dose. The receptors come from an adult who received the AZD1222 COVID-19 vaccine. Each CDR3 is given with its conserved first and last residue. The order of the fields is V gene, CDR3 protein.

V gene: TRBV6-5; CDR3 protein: CASSWVSAKADTQYF
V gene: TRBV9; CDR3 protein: CASSAYPGETQYF
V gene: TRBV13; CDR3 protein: CASSLGERSGELFF
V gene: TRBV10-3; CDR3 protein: CAISEPDSYGYTF
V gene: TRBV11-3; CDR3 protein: CASSSGVTGNEQFF
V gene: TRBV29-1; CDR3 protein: CSGFTGGTNEKLFF
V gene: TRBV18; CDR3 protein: CASSPRAPRAGEVNTEAFF
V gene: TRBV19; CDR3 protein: CASSGFAGAGGDTQYF
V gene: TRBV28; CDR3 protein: CASSLRETQYF
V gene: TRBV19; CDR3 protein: CASSRGQGTGELFF
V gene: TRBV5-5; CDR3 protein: CASSPDRASNQPQHF
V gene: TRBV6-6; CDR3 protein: CASSSSAQEQFF
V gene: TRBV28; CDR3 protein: CAIGTDREAFF
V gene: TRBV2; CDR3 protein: CASNGLASGGNEQFF
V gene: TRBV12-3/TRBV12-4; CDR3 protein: CASSFSGGQPQHF
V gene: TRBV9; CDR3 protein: CASSPRQGQETQYF
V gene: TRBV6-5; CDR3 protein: CASSNRDGTYEQYF
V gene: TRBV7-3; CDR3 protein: CASSSRQGDGELFF
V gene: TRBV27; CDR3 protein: CASSPPRTGSRTGELFF
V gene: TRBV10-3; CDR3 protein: CAITASGGNTIYF
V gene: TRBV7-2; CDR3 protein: CASSQRKGTSVSTDTQYF
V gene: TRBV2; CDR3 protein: CASSELGGANQPQHF
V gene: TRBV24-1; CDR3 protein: CATSDSRGGSYNEQFF
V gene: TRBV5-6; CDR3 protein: CASSLVRAANNSPLHF
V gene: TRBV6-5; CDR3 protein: CASSYLGQVPEAFF
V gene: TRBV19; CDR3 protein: CASSTTGGTGELFF
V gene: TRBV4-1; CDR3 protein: CASSQDQGTGVVDEQYF
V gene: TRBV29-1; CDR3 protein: CSVVGASGGETQYF
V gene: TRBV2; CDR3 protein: CASSALGTENTGELFF
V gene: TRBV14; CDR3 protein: CASSQVGVLSYEQYF
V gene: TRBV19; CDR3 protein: CASSFGGFSPLHF
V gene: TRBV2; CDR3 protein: CASTGEYPTQYF
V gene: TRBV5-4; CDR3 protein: CASSLGQGGYTEAFF
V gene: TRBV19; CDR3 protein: CASSISRKETQYF
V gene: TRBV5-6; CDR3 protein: CASSLRPGHPQETQYF
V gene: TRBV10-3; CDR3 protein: CAISEGTGDTDTQYF
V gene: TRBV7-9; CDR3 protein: CASSLMPGAHEQYF
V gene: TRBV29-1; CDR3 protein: CSVGQGNTEAFF
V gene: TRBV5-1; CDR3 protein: CASSSDRETQYF
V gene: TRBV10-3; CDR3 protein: CAISVAGAGTGELFF
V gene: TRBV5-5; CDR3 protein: CASSPGPGTGLYSYEQYF